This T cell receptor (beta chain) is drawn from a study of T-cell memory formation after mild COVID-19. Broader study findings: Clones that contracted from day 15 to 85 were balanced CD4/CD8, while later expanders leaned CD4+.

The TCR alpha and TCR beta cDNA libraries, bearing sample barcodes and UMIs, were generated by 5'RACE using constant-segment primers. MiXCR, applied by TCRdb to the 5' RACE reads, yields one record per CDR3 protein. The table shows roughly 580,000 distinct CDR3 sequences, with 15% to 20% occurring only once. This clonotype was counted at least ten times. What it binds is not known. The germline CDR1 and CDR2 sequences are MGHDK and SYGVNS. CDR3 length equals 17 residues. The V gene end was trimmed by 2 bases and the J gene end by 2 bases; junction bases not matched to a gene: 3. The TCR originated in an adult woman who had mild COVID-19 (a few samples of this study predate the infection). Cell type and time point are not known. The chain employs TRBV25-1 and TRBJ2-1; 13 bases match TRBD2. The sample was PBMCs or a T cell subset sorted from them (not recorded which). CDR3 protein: CASSETSGRGTYNEQFF. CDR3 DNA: TGTGCCAGCAGTGAAACTAGCGGGAGGGGTACCTACAATGAGCAGTTCTTC.